These 4 T cell receptor beta chains came from one sample sequenced in a study of cytomegalovirus exposure and HLA in healthy donors. The study ran its PCR with 60 Vbeta and 13 Jbeta primers. Generated by immunoSEQ multiplex PCR, the TCRdb table keeps only in-frame clones and is missing some. The sample holds 150,000 or so clones; around 78% are singletons and the top ten take 1%. Sequenced sample: PBMCs. The source is a woman in her 40s in good health and CMV-seronegative.

The genes are TRBV2 and TRBJ2-4, with 7 positions matching TRBD2. The ends lost 1 base at V and 9 bases at J; junction bases unmatched: 0. Germline-derived CDR1 and CDR2 are SNHLY and FYNNEI. This CDR3 is built from 12 residues. In DNA, the CDR3 is TGTGCCAGCAGTGAAGGGGGGGGCATTCAGTACTTC. Protein sequence: CASSEGGGIQYF. The full variable domain, its missing parts supplied by reference TRBV2 and TRBJ2-4, is EPEVTQTPSHQVTQMGQEVILRCVPISNHLYFYWYRQILGQKVEFLVSFYNNEISEKSEIFDDQFSVERPDGSNFTLKIRSTKLEDSAMYFCASSEGGGIQYFGAGTRLSVL.

In its sample, this clone was seen a few times. This sequence joins TRBV5-1 and TRBJ2-5, with TRBD2 as a possible D gene (6 bases). CDR3 length: 14 residues. V was pared by 5 bases and J by 4 bases, with 15 bases between. The germline gives CDR1 SGHRS, CDR2 YFSETQ. CDR3 nucleotide sequence: TGCGCCAGCAGGGGGAGACAAGCGGGAGAGACCCAGTACTTC. It is translated as CASRGRQAGETQYF. Full variable domain (outside the CDR3, taken from reference TRBV5-1 and TRBJ2-5): KAGVTQTPRYLIKTRGQQVTLSCSPISGHRSVSWYQQTPGQGLQFLFEYFSETQRNKGNFPGRFSGRQFSNSRSEMNVSTLELGDSALYLCASRGRQAGETQYFGPGTRLLVL.

Only one count was recorded for this clone. V gene TRBV18 combines with J gene TRBJ1-2; the match to TRBD1 covers 10 bases. J gave up 5 bases and V 3 bases, and 6 bases lay outside the gene matches. The CDR3 consists of 15 residues. The germline V gene encodes CDR1 KGHSH and CDR2 LQKENI. In nucleotides, the CDR3 is TGTGCCAGCTCACCTGGGACAGGGGAAGGGTATGGCTACACCTTC. Amino acids: CASSPGTGEGYGYTF.

The chain carries TRBV5-6 and TRBJ1-1, with D possibly being TRBD1 (6 bases). Trimming shortened V by 4 bases and J by 1 base, and 14 bases separated the two germline ends. The CDR3 is made up of 15 amino acids. Germline CDR1 is SGHDT and CDR2 is YYEEEE. Here the CDR3 reads CASSITGTPNTEAFF. The CDR3 DNA is TGTGCCAGCAGCATCACCGGGACACCGAACACTGAAGCTTTCTTT.